A selection of T cell receptor beta chains follows, all from one sample in a study of T cell repertoires in cytomegalovirus infection. TCRdb recomputed calls from the reads with MiXCR, one row per CDR3 protein. The sample has about 310,000 distinct CDR3 sequences; about 17% are singletons. The sample taken for sequencing was PBMCs. Source of these receptors: a human donor in good health (CMV status not recorded). Some clones in this sample may be carry-over from other donors' samples. The CDR3 runs from the conserved cysteine through the conserved F or W. A D gene is named only where the DNA matches it firmly. Some rows have no size entry. The others give once, few or many, or a class for an expanded clone.

>.|TRBJ2-7|.|TRBV6-6
TGTGCCAGCAAGGTCGGGGTTGCCGGCTCCTACGAGCAGTACTTC
CASKVGVAGSYEQYF
>TRBD1|TRBJ1-1|.|TRBV10-3
TGTGCCATCAGTGAGCAGGCTTCGACCATTCGGACAGGGGGCACGGACACTGAAGCTTTCTTT
CAISEQASTIRTGGTDTEAFF
>.|TRBJ1-1|.|TRBV7-3
TGTGCCAGCGCCCGCCGAACAGAGAACACTGAAGCTTTCTTT
CASARRTENTEAFF
>TRBD2|TRBJ2-1|.|TRBV20-1
TGCAGTGCTCCGGACGGGGGGAGGAATGAGCAGTTCTTC
CSAPDGGRNEQFF
>.|TRBJ2-1|.|TRBV5-5
TGTGCCAGCAGCTCCCGGGATGAGTCGCACGGGCAGTTCTTC
CASSSRDESHGQFF
>.|TRBJ1-6|.|TRBV6-5
TGTGCCAGCAGTTACAAGGCCCATAGGAGGTCACCCCTCCACTTT
CASSYKAHRRSPLHF
>TRBD1|TRBJ2-7|many|TRBV28
TGTGCCAGCAGTTTCAGTCGGGACAGGAAAGCCTACGAGCAGTACTTC
CASSFSRDRKAYEQYF
>TRBD1|TRBJ2-7|.|TRBV4-1
TGCGCCAGCAGCCAAGTTAAGGGACAGGGGCCCGCCTACGAGCAGTACTTC
CASSQVKGQGPAYEQYF
>.|TRBJ2-3|.|TRBV12-3/TRBV12-4
TGTGCCAGCAGTTCCATTTTCCGGGATACGCAGTATTTT
CASSSIFRDTQYF
>.|TRBJ2-1|.|TRBV20-1
TGCAGTGCTAGGAGGGAAGGGAATAATGAGCAGTTCTTC
CSARREGNNEQFF
>.|TRBJ1-5|few|TRBV19
TGTGCCAGTAATCGGAACGGCGGTCAGCCCCAGCATTTT
CASNRNGGQPQHF
>TRBD2|TRBJ2-5|.|TRBV5-1
TGCGCCAGCAGCTTCGGGACTAGCGGGGTGTACCAAGAGACCCAGTACTTC
CASSFGTSGVYQETQYF
>.|TRBJ2-4|.|TRBV20-1
TGCAGTGCTAACCCCGGGGAAGTTCAGTACTTC
CSANPGEVQYF
>.|TRBJ2-3|many|TRBV7-2
TGTGCCAGCAGCTTACTTGTCTCCACCACAGATACGCAGTATTTT
CASSLLVSTTDTQYF
>.|TRBJ2-1|few|TRBV5-1
TGCGCCAGCAGCTTTGGGGGTTCTGACAATGAGCAGTTCTTC
CASSFGGSDNEQFF
>.|TRBJ1-5|.|TRBV4-1
TGCGCCAGCAGCCAAGATAGATGGGGCCGGACTGTCAATCAGCCCCAGCATTTT
CASSQDRWGRTVNQPQHF
>.|TRBJ1-5|few|TRBV4-1
TGCGCCAGCAGCCGGACCGGGGATGGCAATCAGCCCCAGCATTTT
CASSRTGDGNQPQHF
>TRBD2|TRBJ2-7|many|TRBV7-2
TGTGCCAGCAGCCCCGTAGTGGGGGGGGCCTACGAGCAGTACTTC
CASSPVVGGAYEQYF
>.|TRBJ1-2|.|TRBV18
TGTGCCAGCTCACCCCCCTCGGAGGGGTATGGCTACACCTTC
CASSPPSEGYGYTF
>.|TRBJ2-2|.|TRBV24-1
TGTGCCACCAGTGATTCCGGACGAAACGCCGGGGAGCTGTTTTTT
CATSDSGRNAGELFF
>.|TRBJ2-1|.|TRBV5-1
TGCGCCAGCAGACCTTCGGCCGGGACACCTGAGCAGTTCTTC
CASRPSAGTPEQFF
>.|TRBJ2-3|.|TRBV6-4
TGTGCCAGCAGTGAGACGGGGCGCACAGATACGCAGTATTTT
CASSETGRTDTQYF
>.|TRBJ2-7|few|TRBV15
TGTGCCACCAGCAGAGAGGCCCCTGGACGGGGTCTTGACGAGCAGTACTTC
CATSREAPGRGLDEQYF
>.|TRBJ2-4|many|TRBV7-2
TGTGCCAGCAGCCCGGGGGTAGCCAAAAACATTCAGTACTTC
CASSPGVAKNIQYF
>.|TRBJ2-7|.|TRBV19
TGTGCCAGTAGTATTATTTCCGGGGGAGAATACGAGCAGTACTTC
CASSIISGGEYEQYF
>TRBD2|TRBJ2-5|.|TRBV5-1
TGCGCCAGCAGCTTAGCGAGGAGCGGGGGACGCCAAGAGACCCAGTACTTC
CASSLARSGGRQETQYF
>.|TRBJ1-5|many|TRBV4-2
TGTGCCAGCAGCCAAGAATGGGGTCAGCCCCAGCATTTT
CASSQEWGQPQHF
>TRBD2|TRBJ2-3|.|TRBV7-2
TGTGCCAGCAGGCCCCCCCCGGGACTAGCGGGAGATACGCAGTATTTT
CASRPPPGLAGDTQYF
>.|TRBJ2-5|.|TRBV20-1
TGCAGTGCTAGCAATAACCAGGGCCAGGAGACCCAGTACTTC
CSASNNQGQETQYF
>TRBD1|TRBJ1-1|many|TRBV7-2
TGTGCCAGCAGCTTAATAGGGACAGCCCCTGAAGCTTTCTTT
CASSLIGTAPEAFF
>.|TRBJ1-1|.|TRBV5-6
TGTGCCAGCAGCTTCGAAAGGGGCACTGAAGCTTTCTTT
CASSFERGTEAFF
>.|TRBJ1-6|.|TRBV2
TGTGCCAGCAGTCGGGGGCGTTCACCCCTCCACTTT
CASSRGRSPLHF
>TRBD1|TRBJ2-7|many|TRBV7-2
TGTGCCAGCAGCTTAGAGGGACAGGATCCCTACGAGCAGTACTTC
CASSLEGQDPYEQYF
>.|TRBJ2-7|few|TRBV5-8
TGTGCCAGCAGCTGGGCCACACTAGCCTACGAGCAGTACTTC
CASSWATLAYEQYF
>.|TRBJ2-1|few|TRBV28
TGTGCCAGCACCCTACCCGTTGGCAACTACAATGAGCAGTTCTTC
CASTLPVGNYNEQFF
>.|TRBJ1-5|.|TRBV19
TGTGCCAGTAGTATTGGGCAGGCCAGCAATCAGCCCCAGCATTTT
CASSIGQASNQPQHF
>.|TRBJ2-5|many|TRBV7-9
TGTGCCAGCAGCTTATCAGGGGAAGAGACCCAGTACTTC
CASSLSGEETQYF
>.|TRBJ1-6|few|TRBV3-1
TGTGCCAGCAGCCAGACGGCAGGACCTTATAATTCACCCCTCCACTTT
CASSQTAGPYNSPLHF
>.|TRBJ1-6|.|TRBV20-1
TGCAGTTCGGGGGGGCGGATTAATTCACCCCTCCACTTT
CSSGGRINSPLHF
>.|TRBJ1-1|.|TRBV6-5
TGTGCCAGCGGCTGGGGCCGCGGGGGACCAGCGCGAACTGAAGCTTTCTTT
CASGWGRGGPARTEAFF
>TRBD1|TRBJ1-4|many|TRBV12-3/TRBV12-4
TGTGCCAGCAGTCCGGGACAGACTAATGAAAAACTGTTTTTT
CASSPGQTNEKLFF
>.|TRBJ2-6|few|TRBV13
TGTGCCAGCAGCGCGCCCTGGGCGGACGGGGCCAACGTCCTGACTTTC
CASSAPWADGANVLTF
>.|TRBJ1-2|few|TRBV20-1
TGCAGTGCAGAACGGGACAACTATGGCTACACCTTC
CSAERDNYGYTF